This T cell receptor (beta chain) was sequenced during a study of blood T cells in healthy people across ages. Study results and limitations: Whereas aged donors had fewer naive CD4+ cells, long-lived donors had more of them and higher diversity. Diversity figures derived from one million T cells were judged to underestimate the true value. The CMV status of each donor remained undetermined, and this could have confounded shifts in expanded clonotypes.

Individuals who donated were healthy Caucasians from Russia aged roughly 6 to 100. In the case of this clonotype: The antigen is undetermined.

This CDR3 spans 14 amino acids. Trimming removed 0 bases from V and 5 bases from J, with 12 bases in between. Germline V CDR1 and CDR2: SGHRS, YFSETQ. Primed by a sample-barcoded 5' primer and a J-beta primer mix, a second PCR proceeded for roughly 6 to 12 cycles. TCRdb processed the 5' RACE reads anew with MiXCR; each CDR3 protein has one entry. Here the sample spans roughly 1,500,000 distinct CDR3 sequences, almost 35% being singletons. The chain employs TRBV5-1 and TRBJ2-7, with TRBD1 as a possible D gene (6 bases). This clonotype was sampled from a woman in her 30s in good health. Sequencing input: blood. CDR3 amino acids: CASSLVLGGNEQYF. In nucleotides, the CDR3 is TGCGCCAGCAGCTTGGTTTTAGGGGGTAACGAGCAGTACTTC.